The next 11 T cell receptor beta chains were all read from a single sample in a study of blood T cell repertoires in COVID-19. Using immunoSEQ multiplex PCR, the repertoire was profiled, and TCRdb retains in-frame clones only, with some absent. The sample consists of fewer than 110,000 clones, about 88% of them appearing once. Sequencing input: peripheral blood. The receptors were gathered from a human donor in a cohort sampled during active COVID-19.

The CDR3 reads CASSLSLAGTSTDTQYF. In nucleotides, the CDR3 is TGTGCCAGCAGTTTAAGCCTAGCGGGAACTAGCACAGATACGCAGTATTTT. J is TRBJ2-3 and V is TRBV28; 9 bases are shared with TRBD2. With V trimmed by 2 bases and J by 0 bases, 6 bases remained unmatched. Germline V gene sequence: CDR1 MDHEN, CDR2 SYDVKM. This CDR3 region has 17 residues. The whole variable domain, filled in from reference TRBV28 and TRBJ2-3, reads DVKVTQSSRYLVKRTGEKVFLECVQDMDHENMFWYRQDPGLGLRLIYFSYDVKMKEKGDIPEGYSVSREKKERFSLILESASTNQTSMYLCASSLSLAGTSTDTQYFGPGTRLTVL.

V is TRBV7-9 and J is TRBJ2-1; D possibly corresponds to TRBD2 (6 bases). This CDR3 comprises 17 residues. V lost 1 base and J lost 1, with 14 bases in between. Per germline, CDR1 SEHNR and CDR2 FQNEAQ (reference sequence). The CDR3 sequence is CASSLEIGDFSYNEQFF. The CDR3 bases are TGTGCCAGCAGCTTAGAAATAGGGGACTTTTCCTACAATGAGCAGTTCTTC.

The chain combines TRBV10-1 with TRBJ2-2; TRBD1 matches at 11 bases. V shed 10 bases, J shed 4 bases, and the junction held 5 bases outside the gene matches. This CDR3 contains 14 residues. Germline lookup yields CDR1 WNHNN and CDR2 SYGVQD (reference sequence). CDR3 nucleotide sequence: TGCGCCACCGTGGGGACAGGGGGCACCGGGGAGCTGTTTTTT. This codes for CATVGTGGTGELFF.

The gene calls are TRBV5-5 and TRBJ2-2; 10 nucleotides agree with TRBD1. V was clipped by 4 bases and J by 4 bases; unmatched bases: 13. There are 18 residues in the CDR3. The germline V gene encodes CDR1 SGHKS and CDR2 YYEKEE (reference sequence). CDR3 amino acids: CASSQNDRGRRVTGELFF. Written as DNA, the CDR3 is TGTGCCAGCAGCCAGAACGACAGGGGGCGGAGGGTCACCGGGGAGCTGTTTTTT.

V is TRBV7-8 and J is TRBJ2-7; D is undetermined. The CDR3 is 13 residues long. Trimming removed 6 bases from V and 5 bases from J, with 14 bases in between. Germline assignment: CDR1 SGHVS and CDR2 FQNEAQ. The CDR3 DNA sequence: TGTGCCAGCAGGTCTCTTGACACACACGAGCAGTACTTC. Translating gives CASRSLDTHEQYF.

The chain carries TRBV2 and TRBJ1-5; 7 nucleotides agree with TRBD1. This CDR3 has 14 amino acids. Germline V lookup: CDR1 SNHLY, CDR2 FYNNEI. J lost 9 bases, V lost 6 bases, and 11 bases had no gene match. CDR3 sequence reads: CASSVGQRNGPQHF. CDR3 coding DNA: TGTGCCAGCAGCGTGGGACAGCGCAATGGGCCCCAGCATTTT.

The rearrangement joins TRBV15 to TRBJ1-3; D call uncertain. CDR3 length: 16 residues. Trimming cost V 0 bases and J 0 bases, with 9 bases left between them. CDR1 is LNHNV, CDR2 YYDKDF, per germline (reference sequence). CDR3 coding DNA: TGTGCCACCAGCAGAGATCCTGGGAGCTCTGGAAACACCATATATTTT. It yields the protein CATSRDPGSSGNTIYF.

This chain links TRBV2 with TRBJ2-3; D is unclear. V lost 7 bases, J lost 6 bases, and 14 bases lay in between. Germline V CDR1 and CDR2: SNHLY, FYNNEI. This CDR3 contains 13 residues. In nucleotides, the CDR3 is TGTGCCAGCAAGGTGGGCCTTACTGATACGCAGTATTTT. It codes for CASKVGLTDTQYF. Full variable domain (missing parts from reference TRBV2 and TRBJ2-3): EPEVTQTPSHQVTQMGQEVILRCVPISNHLYFYWYRQILGQKVEFLVSFYNNEISEKSEIFDDQFSVERPDGSNFTLKIRSTKLEDSAMYFCASKVGLTDTQYFGPGTRLTVL.

The CDR3 region is CATSSGREKLFF. CDR3 coding DNA: TGTGCCACCAGTTCGGGAAGGGAAAAACTGTTTTTT. This chain connects TRBV24-1 to TRBJ1-4; D is ambiguous. The ends were cut back, 6 bases at V and 8 bases at J, with 9 bases in the middle. This CDR3 is 12 amino acids long. Germline CDR1 reads KGHDR; CDR2 reads SFDVKD.

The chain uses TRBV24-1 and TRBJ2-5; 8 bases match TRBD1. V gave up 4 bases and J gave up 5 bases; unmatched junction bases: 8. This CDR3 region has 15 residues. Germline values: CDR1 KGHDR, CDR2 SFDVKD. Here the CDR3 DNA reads TGTGCCACCAGTGAGTCCGGGACAGGCAGTGAGACCCAGTACTTC. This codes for CATSESGTGSETQYF.

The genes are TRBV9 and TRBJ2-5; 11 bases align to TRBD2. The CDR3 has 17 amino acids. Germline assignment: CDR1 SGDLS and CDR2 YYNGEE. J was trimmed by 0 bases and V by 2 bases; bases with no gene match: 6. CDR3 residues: CASSVGTSGTYQETQYF. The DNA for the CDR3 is TGTGCCAGCAGCGTTGGGACTAGCGGAACGTACCAAGAGACCCAGTACTTC.